These T cell receptor beta chains were read from a single sample in a study of T cell responses to AZD1222 COVID-19 vaccine. Some clones are missing from TCRdb's copy, which holds only in-frame ones; the method was immunoSEQ multiplex PCR. The sample has around 15,000 clones, 70% to 85% seen once; the top ten hold 35% to 50%. Sequencing was performed on peripheral blood, taken 28 days after the second AZD1222 dose. The receptors here all came from an adult who received the AZD1222 COVID-19 vaccine. Each CDR3 is given with its conserved first and last residue. The order of the fields is J gene, clone size, D gene, V gene, CDR3 DNA, CDR3 protein. The D gene is left open where the match is weak. The size field is filled for only some rows; it gives once, few, many or a size class.

j_call: TRBJ1-2; clone_size: once; d_call: NA; v_call: TRBV5-1; cdr3_nt: TGCGCCAGCACTGCCCGTGGCGGCTATGGCTACACCTTC; cdr3_aa: CASTARGGYGYTF
j_call: TRBJ1-1; clone_size: few; d_call: NA; v_call: TRBV13; cdr3_nt: TGTGCCAGCAGCCCAAGGAACACTGAAGCTTTCTTT; cdr3_aa: CASSPRNTEAFF
j_call: TRBJ1-2; clone_size: NA; d_call: TRBD1; v_call: TRBV5-5; cdr3_nt: TGTGCCAGCAGCTTCCAAATCAGGGTGCAGGGGGCTATCTATGGCTACACCTTC; cdr3_aa: CASSFQIRVQGAIYGYTF
j_call: TRBJ1-2; clone_size: NA; d_call: NA; v_call: TRBV18; cdr3_nt: TGTGCCAGCTCCGAAAATAGGGGCGCTAACTATGGCTACACCTTC; cdr3_aa: CASSENRGANYGYTF
j_call: TRBJ1-3; clone_size: NA; d_call: NA; v_call: TRBV19; cdr3_nt: TGTGCCAGTAGTATCCAGGCGAACTCTGGAAACACCATATATTTT; cdr3_aa: CASSIQANSGNTIYF
j_call: TRBJ1-1; clone_size: NA; d_call: NA; v_call: TRBV12-3/TRBV12-4; cdr3_nt: TGTGCCAGCAGTTTATTGTTTACTGAAGCTTTCTTT; cdr3_aa: CASSLLFTEAFF
j_call: TRBJ1-1; clone_size: NA; d_call: TRBD1; v_call: TRBV5-8; cdr3_nt: TGTGCCAGCAGCTTGGCAACGACGTCCAGGGGGCCGAACACTGAAGCTTTCTTT; cdr3_aa: CASSLATTSRGPNTEAFF
j_call: TRBJ1-2; clone_size: NA; d_call: TRBD1; v_call: TRBV4-3; cdr3_nt: TGCGCCAGCAGCCCGGGACAGGGATCCTATGGCTACACCTTC; cdr3_aa: CASSPGQGSYGYTF
j_call: TRBJ1-2; clone_size: NA; d_call: TRBD1; v_call: TRBV4-3; cdr3_nt: TGCGCCAGCAGCCCAGGGGGGAGTCGCTATGGCTACACCTTC; cdr3_aa: CASSPGGSRYGYTF
j_call: TRBJ1-1; clone_size: NA; d_call: NA; v_call: TRBV5-4; cdr3_nt: TGTGCCAGCAGCTTATCGGGGGCGAACACTGAAGCTTTCTTT; cdr3_aa: CASSLSGANTEAFF
j_call: TRBJ2-7; clone_size: NA; d_call: NA; v_call: TRBV24-1; cdr3_nt: TGTGCCACCAGTGACTTCTACGAGCAGTACTTC; cdr3_aa: CATSDFYEQYF
j_call: TRBJ2-1; clone_size: NA; d_call: TRBD2; v_call: TRBV5-4; cdr3_nt: TGTGCCAGCAGCGGATCTCGGACTAGCAGGTCAGAGCAGTTCTTC; cdr3_aa: CASSGSRTSRSEQFF
j_call: TRBJ1-1; clone_size: NA; d_call: TRBD1; v_call: TRBV7-9; cdr3_nt: TGTGCCAGCAGCTTTACAGGGGAATCAACTGAAGCTTTCTTT; cdr3_aa: CASSFTGESTEAFF
j_call: TRBJ1-1; clone_size: NA; d_call: TRBD1; v_call: TRBV13; cdr3_nt: TGTGCCAGCAGCCCGCCGACAGGGGGGAACACTGAAGCTTTCTTT; cdr3_aa: CASSPPTGGNTEAFF
j_call: TRBJ1-1; clone_size: once; d_call: TRBD1; v_call: TRBV6-5; cdr3_nt: TGTGCCAGCAGTTACTCGACAGGGAGAGAGGCCACTGAAGCTTTCTTT; cdr3_aa: CASSYSTGREATEAFF
j_call: TRBJ2-2; clone_size: NA; d_call: NA; v_call: TRBV4-1; cdr3_nt: TGCGCCAGCAGCCAAGATTTTCCTTACGCAAACACCGGGGAGCTGTTTTTT; cdr3_aa: CASSQDFPYANTGELFF
j_call: TRBJ2-7; clone_size: NA; d_call: TRBD2; v_call: TRBV28; cdr3_nt: TGTGCCAGCAGTACTAGCGGGCCCGACTCCTACGAGCAGTACTTC; cdr3_aa: CASSTSGPDSYEQYF
j_call: TRBJ2-7; clone_size: NA; d_call: NA; v_call: TRBV9; cdr3_nt: TGTGCCAGCAGCGTAGAAGCGGGCTTAGTTCACGAGCAGTACTTC; cdr3_aa: CASSVEAGLVHEQYF
j_call: TRBJ1-2; clone_size: NA; d_call: TRBD1; v_call: TRBV29-1; cdr3_nt: TGCAGCGTTGAGCGTAGGTCAGGGGGCGGCTATGGCTACACCTTC; cdr3_aa: CSVERRSGGGYGYTF
j_call: TRBJ1-2; clone_size: NA; d_call: TRBD1; v_call: TRBV6-5; cdr3_nt: TGTGCCAGCAGTTACCTACAGGGGATAGGGGGCTACACCTTC; cdr3_aa: CASSYLQGIGGYTF
j_call: TRBJ1-3; clone_size: few; d_call: NA; v_call: TRBV9; cdr3_nt: TGTGCCAGCAGCCCGGGGGGGAAGGCTGGAAACACCATATATTTT; cdr3_aa: CASSPGGKAGNTIYF
j_call: TRBJ1-1; clone_size: few; d_call: TRBD1; v_call: TRBV5-1; cdr3_nt: TGCGCCAGCAGCGAACAGGGGGAGGCTTTCTTT; cdr3_aa: CASSEQGEAFF
j_call: TRBJ2-1; clone_size: NA; d_call: TRBD2; v_call: TRBV5-6; cdr3_nt: TGTGCCAGCAGCATTAGGGGACTAGCTGTCGATGAGCAGTTCTTC; cdr3_aa: CASSIRGLAVDEQFF
j_call: TRBJ2-1; clone_size: once; d_call: TRBD2; v_call: TRBV2; cdr3_nt: TGTGCCAGCAGAGGGACTAGCGGGAGGAGCAATGAGCAGTTCTTC; cdr3_aa: CASRGTSGRSNEQFF
j_call: TRBJ2-5; clone_size: NA; d_call: NA; v_call: TRBV5-4; cdr3_nt: TGTGCCAGCAGCTTGGCCGGAAGACGAGAGACCCAGTACTTC; cdr3_aa: CASSLAGRRETQYF
j_call: TRBJ2-3; clone_size: NA; d_call: TRBD1; v_call: TRBV19; cdr3_nt: TGTGCCAGTAGTCTCTTACCGGGACAGGGGGCAGATACGCAGTATTTT; cdr3_aa: CASSLLPGQGADTQYF
j_call: TRBJ2-2; clone_size: NA; d_call: NA; v_call: TRBV19; cdr3_nt: TGTGCCAGTAGTTTTACTAGCCCTGGGGAGCTGTTTTTT; cdr3_aa: CASSFTSPGELFF
j_call: TRBJ1-1; clone_size: once; d_call: NA; v_call: TRBV7-2; cdr3_nt: TGTGCCAGCAGCTCCATGGCAGGGTCCGCGAACACTGAAGCTTTCTTT; cdr3_aa: CASSSMAGSANTEAFF
j_call: TRBJ2-5; clone_size: few; d_call: NA; v_call: TRBV19; cdr3_nt: TGTGCCAGTACCCCAGCAGGGTCCCAATGGAAGACCCAGTACTTC; cdr3_aa: CASTPAGSQWKTQYF
j_call: TRBJ1-2; clone_size: NA; d_call: NA; v_call: TRBV28; cdr3_nt: TGTGCCAGCAGTGGCCCGGCGGACTATGGCTACACCTTC; cdr3_aa: CASSGPADYGYTF
j_call: TRBJ2-7; clone_size: few; d_call: NA; v_call: TRBV7-3; cdr3_nt: TGTGCCAGCAGCCCCCACCAGGGCGAGCAGTACTTC; cdr3_aa: CASSPHQGEQYF
j_call: TRBJ1-6; clone_size: NA; d_call: NA; v_call: TRBV2; cdr3_nt: TGTGCCAGCAGTGAAGCGCCGGGTTACAATTCACCCCTCCACTTT; cdr3_aa: CASSEAPGYNSPLHF
j_call: TRBJ1-6; clone_size: NA; d_call: NA; v_call: TRBV30; cdr3_nt: TGTGCCTGGAGTTGGGGAAGGGAAATTTTCTCCTATAATTCACCCCTCCACTTT; cdr3_aa: CAWSWGREIFSYNSPLHF
j_call: TRBJ1-6; clone_size: NA; d_call: NA; v_call: TRBV5-1; cdr3_nt: TGCGCCAGCAGACCAGTCGGGAGCGCCAATAATTCACCCCTCCACTTT; cdr3_aa: CASRPVGSANNSPLHF
j_call: TRBJ2-7; clone_size: once; d_call: NA; v_call: TRBV4-1; cdr3_nt: TGCGCCAGCAGCCAAACCGGAATTTCCTACGAGCAGTACTTC; cdr3_aa: CASSQTGISYEQYF
j_call: TRBJ1-1; clone_size: NA; d_call: NA; v_call: TRBV20-1; cdr3_nt: TGCAGTGCTAGTGTGGGGGGGAACACTGAAGCTTTCTTT; cdr3_aa: CSASVGGNTEAFF
j_call: TRBJ2-7; clone_size: NA; d_call: NA; v_call: TRBV10-3; cdr3_nt: TGTGCCGTAAAGACAGAAACCTACGAGCAGTACTTC; cdr3_aa: CAVKTETYEQYF
j_call: TRBJ1-3; clone_size: NA; d_call: NA; v_call: TRBV30; cdr3_nt: TGTGCCACTGAGGGGGGCTACGGAAACACCATATATTTT; cdr3_aa: CATEGGYGNTIYF
j_call: TRBJ2-7; clone_size: NA; d_call: TRBD1; v_call: TRBV4-1; cdr3_nt: TGCGCCAGCGGGCAGGGGGTAGGGGAGCAGTACTTC; cdr3_aa: CASGQGVGEQYF
j_call: TRBJ1-6; clone_size: NA; d_call: NA; v_call: TRBV30; cdr3_nt: TGTGCCTGGACTACTTGGGGGTATTCACCCCTCCACTTT; cdr3_aa: CAWTTWGYSPLHF
j_call: TRBJ2-3; clone_size: NA; d_call: NA; v_call: TRBV5-8; cdr3_nt: TGTGCCAGCAGCTTGTATATGGGGACCACAGATACGCAGTATTTT; cdr3_aa: CASSLYMGTTDTQYF
j_call: TRBJ2-1; clone_size: NA; d_call: TRBD2; v_call: TRBV10-3; cdr3_nt: TGTGCCATCAGCGCTAGCGGGAAAGGAAATGAGCAGTTCTTC; cdr3_aa: CAISASGKGNEQFF
j_call: TRBJ2-2; clone_size: NA; d_call: TRBD1; v_call: TRBV5-1; cdr3_nt: TGCGCCAGCAGCTTAGGACAGGGTGTTTCCTCCGGGGAGCTGTTTTTT; cdr3_aa: CASSLGQGVSSGELFF
j_call: TRBJ1-3; clone_size: NA; d_call: NA; v_call: TRBV5-1; cdr3_nt: TGCGCCAGCAGCACGGGAATGGACTTGTCTGGAAACACCATATATTTT; cdr3_aa: CASSTGMDLSGNTIYF
j_call: TRBJ1-3; clone_size: NA; d_call: NA; v_call: TRBV28; cdr3_nt: TGTGCCAGCAGTTTAATGACCGGTGGTCCCTCTGGAAACACCATATATTTT; cdr3_aa: CASSLMTGGPSGNTIYF
j_call: TRBJ1-4; clone_size: NA; d_call: TRBD1; v_call: TRBV7-2; cdr3_nt: TGTGCCAGCAGCTCCCGGACAGGGGATGAAAAACTGTTTTTT; cdr3_aa: CASSSRTGDEKLFF
j_call: TRBJ2-7; clone_size: NA; d_call: NA; v_call: TRBV9; cdr3_nt: TGTGCCAGCAGCTTTCAGGGTAACGAGCAGTACTTC; cdr3_aa: CASSFQGNEQYF
j_call: TRBJ1-4; clone_size: NA; d_call: NA; v_call: TRBV30; cdr3_nt: TGTGCCTGGAGTGGTGAAAAACTGTTTTTT; cdr3_aa: CAWSGEKLFF
j_call: TRBJ2-5; clone_size: NA; d_call: NA; v_call: TRBV25-1; cdr3_nt: TGTGCCAGCAGTAATCCGCTGGACTATCCAGAGACCCAGTACTTC; cdr3_aa: CASSNPLDYPETQYF
j_call: TRBJ2-1; clone_size: NA; d_call: TRBD2; v_call: TRBV7-3; cdr3_nt: TGTGCCAGCAGCCAGGCCGGGACTAGCCTCTATGAGCAGTTCTTC; cdr3_aa: CASSQAGTSLYEQFF
j_call: TRBJ1-4; clone_size: NA; d_call: NA; v_call: TRBV3-1/TRBV3-2; cdr3_nt: TGTGCCAGCAGCCAAGGGATTTTCAGGAAGCCTAATGAAAAACTGTTTTTT; cdr3_aa: CASSQGIFRKPNEKLFF
j_call: TRBJ2-7; clone_size: NA; d_call: NA; v_call: TRBV20-1; cdr3_nt: TGCAGTGCGGAAGGACAGTTCGAGCAGTACTTC; cdr3_aa: CSAEGQFEQYF
j_call: TRBJ2-1; clone_size: NA; d_call: NA; v_call: TRBV7-8; cdr3_nt: TGTGCCAGCAGCTTTTTGGGGGTGAACTACAATGAGCAGTTCTTC; cdr3_aa: CASSFLGVNYNEQFF
j_call: TRBJ1-1; clone_size: once; d_call: TRBD1; v_call: TRBV4-1; cdr3_nt: TGCGCCAGCAGCCAATCTGGACAGGGGACTGAAGCTTTCTTT; cdr3_aa: CASSQSGQGTEAFF
j_call: TRBJ2-1; clone_size: NA; d_call: NA; v_call: TRBV15; cdr3_nt: TGTGCCACCAGCAGTGGGTCTGGGGTTTACAATGAGCAGTTCTTC; cdr3_aa: CATSSGSGVYNEQFF